This T cell receptor beta chain comes out of a study of blood T cell repertoires in COVID-19. For the study at large: Acute-phase and convalescent COVID-19 samples originated in the United States, Italy and Spain.

Remarks on this clone: This same CDR3 is encoded by further DNA sequences in the sample.

In the study's own analysis: Nucleated cell number was recorded as an estimate derived from reference gene primer amplification. Data came from immunoSEQ multiplex PCR; TCRdb stores just in-frame clones and leaves some out. Clone size and V and J calls were adopted from that table, with D and trimming inferred from the DNA. The sample shows about 370,000 clones, 80% to 90% of them seen only once. CDR3 size: 13 residues. CDR1 and CDR2 (germline): SNHLY, FYNNEI. V lost 6 bases and J lost 1, with 9 bases in between. The sequence was collected from a young man who had recovered from COVID-19. The sequencing sample was made of PBMCs or T cells enriched from blood (not recorded which). This sequence joins TRBV2 and TRBJ1-1; D ambiguous. CDR3 region: CASSVQWNTEAFF. CDR3 bases: TGTGCCAGCAGCGTACAGTGGAACACTGAAGCTTTCTTT. The variable domain in full, completed from reference TRBV2 and TRBJ1-1, reads EPEVTQTPSHQVTQMGQEVILRCVPISNHLYFYWYRQILGQKVEFLVSFYNNEISEKSEIFDDQFSVERPDGSNFTLKIRSTKLEDSAMYFCASSVQWNTEAFFGQGTRLTVV.